These T cell receptor beta chains were read from a single sample in a study of blood T cell repertoires in COVID-19. Assay: immunoSEQ multiplex PCR; the TCRdb copy retains only in-frame clones and omits some. The sample yields approximately 92,000 clones, approximately 86% seen once. The sample taken for sequencing was peripheral blood. These receptor sequences come from a woman in her sixties in a cohort sampled during active or convalescent COVID-19. CDR3s include the opening cysteine and the closing phenylalanine or tryptophan. A D gene is named only where the DNA matches it firmly. For some rows the clone size is stated as once, few or many, or as a class when expanded; others skip it.

v_gene	d_gene	abundance	j_gene	len	CDR3aa	CDR3nt
TRBV3-1/TRBV3-2	.	.	TRBJ1-1	13	CASSQDAVTEAFF	TGTGCCAGCAGCCAAGACGCGGTCACTGAAGCTTTCTTT
TRBV5-4	.	once	TRBJ2-7	14	CASSATGSSREQYF	TGTGCCAGCAGCGCCACAGGGAGTTCGCGGGAGCAGTACTTC
TRBV4-1	.	.	TRBJ2-7	16	CASSQYGQGGPYEQYF	TGCGCCAGCAGCCAATATGGGCAGGGGGGCCCCTACGAGCAGTACTTC
TRBV7-9	.	few	TRBJ1-3	15	CASSLEAVSGNTIYF	TGTGCCAGCAGCTTAGAAGCCGTCTCTGGAAACACCATATATTTT
TRBV9	TRBD1	.	TRBJ1-1	18	CASSVGPEGQGAGTEAFF	TGTGCCAGCAGCGTAGGCCCGGAGGGACAGGGGGCTGGGACTGAAGCTTTCTTT
TRBV11-2	.	.	TRBJ1-2	15	CASSLRTVTNYGYTF	TGTGCCAGCAGCCTTAGGACAGTTACTAACTATGGCTACACCTTC
TRBV28	TRBD2	.	TRBJ2-5	14	CASSPPLAFSTQYF	TGTGCCAGCAGTCCCCCACTAGCGTTTTCGACCCAGTACTTC
TRBV9	TRBD2	few	TRBJ2-1	17	CASSVAVAGSSYNEQFF	TGTGCCAGCAGCGTAGCGGTAGCGGGTAGCTCCTACAATGAGCAGTTCTTC
TRBV11-2	TRBD2	.	TRBJ2-7	14	CASSTGLAGYEQYF	TGTGCCAGCAGCACCGGACTAGCGGGCTACGAGCAGTACTTC
TRBV7-9	.	.	TRBJ1-1	15	CASSFSTAGGTEAFF	TGTGCCAGCAGCTTCTCTACGGCGGGAGGTACTGAAGCTTTCTTT
TRBV7-9	TRBD1	.	TRBJ1-1	13	CASSLSGTGGLLF	TGTGCCAGCAGCCTATCTGGGACAGGGGGCCTCCTATTT
TRBV5-1	TRBD1	.	TRBJ1-1	12	CASSLGQAEAFF	TGCGCCAGCAGCTTAGGACAGGCTGAAGCTTTCTTT
TRBV10-3	TRBD2	few	TRBJ2-1	12	CAISGRLAEQFF	TGTGCCATCAGTGGTAGACTAGCGGAGCAGTTCTTC
TRBV18	.	.	TRBJ1-4	15	CASSLPTGLNEKLFF	TGTGCCAGCTCATTACCGACAGGATTAAATGAAAAACTGTTTTTT
TRBV7-9	TRBD2	.	TRBJ2-2	15	CASRPGTSRTGELFF	TGTGCCAGCAGGCCCGGGACTAGCAGGACCGGGGAGCTGTTTTTT
TRBV12-5	.	medium-sized	TRBJ2-7	17	CASGTLYQTAGSYEQYF	TGTGCTAGTGGTACCCTTTACCAGACAGCCGGATCCTACGAGCAGTACTTC